This entry lists 18 T cell receptor beta chains sequenced from one sample in a study of regulatory T cells in long-lasting Graves disease. Arm-PCR with iRepertoire HTBI primers amplified the CDR3 regions for these TCR beta libraries. TCRdb itself ran the multiplex PCR reads through MiXCR, one entry per CDR3 protein. Among 500,000 to 700,000 distinct CDR3 sequences listed, 16% were seen once. Time point defined: newly diagnosed GD, antithyroid drugs for less than 3 months. RNA isolated from PBMCs was used to make the TCR library. These data are also associated with another study on T cells in Graves' hyperthyroidism and ophthalmopathy.

The source material was peripheral blood mononuclear cells (PBMCs), sampled at new diagnosis, from a patient treated with antithyroid drugs. The receptors derive from a woman in her twenties or thirties with Graves disease.

A remark on this clonotype: The junction departs from the called germline gene at one end, perhaps through a read error. CDR3 nucleotides: TGCGCCAGCAGCTACGGACAGGGGCAGGGCACAGATACGCAGTATTTT. This gives the protein CASSYGQGQGTDTQYF. The chain links TRBV11-1 to TRBJ2-3; 9 bases fit TRBD1. CDR1 is SGHAT, CDR2 FQDESV, per germline (reference sequence). CDR3 length equals 16 residues.

In its sample, this clonotype was seen a few times. V usage is TRBV7-9 and J usage is TRBJ2-6; no definite D call. This CDR3 is 15 amino acids long. Trimming removed 1 base at V and 4 bases at J, with 8 bases between. Germline CDR1 and CDR2: SEHNR and FQNEAQ (reference sequence). CDR3 amino acids: CASSLDPAGANVLTF. The DNA for the CDR3 is TGTGCCAGCAGCTTAGATCCAGCAGGGGCCAACGTCCTGACTTTC.

This clonotype occurred many times. This sequence joins TRBV28 and TRBJ1-4; D unclear. The ends were cut back, 2 bases at V and 5 bases at J, with 6 bases in the middle. Looked up from germline, CDR1 is MDHEN and CDR2 is SYDVKM. This CDR3 has 13 amino acids. In nucleotides, the CDR3 is TGTGCCAGCAGTTTACCCACCAATGAAAAACTGTTTTTT. Residues: CASSLPTNEKLFF. Full variable domain (remainder filled in from reference TRBV28 and TRBJ1-4): DVKVTQSSRYLVKRTGEKVFLECVQDMDHENMFWYRQDPGLGLRLIYFSYDVKMKEKGDIPEGYSVSREKKERFSLILESASTNQTSMYLCASSLPTNEKLFFGSGTQLSVL.

This sequence joins TRBV7-2 and TRBJ2-1; 11 bases line up with TRBD2. The germline gives CDR1 SGHTA, CDR2 FQGNSA. V shed 0 bases, J shed 4 bases, and the junction held 11 bases outside the gene matches. The CDR3 loop spans 19 amino acids. CDR3 loop: CASSLALASGRPSYNEQFF. The CDR3 bases are TGTGCCAGCAGCTTAGCGTTAGCTAGCGGGAGGCCAAGTTACAATGAGCAGTTCTTC.

This clonotype was observed many times. The chain carries TRBV28 and TRBJ2-1; D may be TRBD2 (6 bases). Germline lookup yields CDR1 MDHEN and CDR2 SYDVKM. The length of the CDR3 is 15 residues. Trimming took 9 bases from V and 3 from J, leaving 18 bases between them. CDR3 in DNA: TGTGCCAGTCTTCCGAGCGGAGGGGTCTACAATGAGCAGTTCTTC. Translating gives CASLPSGGVYNEQFF.

Only a few counts were recorded for this clonotype. This sequence joins TRBV3-1 and TRBJ2-3; TRBD2 matches at 10 bases. The DNA end is more similar to TRBJ2-1, so the J call may be wrong. The CDR3 extends over 15 amino acids. Looked up from germline, CDR1 is LGHDT and CDR2 is YNNKEL (reference sequence). The CDR3 sequence: CASSLASGSIEEQFF. The CDR3 coding sequence is TGTGCCAGCAGCCTTGCTAGCGGGAGTATTGAGGAGCAGTTCTTC.

V usage is TRBV20-1 and J usage is TRBJ1-4; D is perhaps TRBD1 (5 bases). Germline V gives CDR1 DFQATT, CDR2 SNEGSKA (reference sequence). Trimming stripped 3 bases from V and 4 bases from J, with 21 bases between. The CDR3 sequence is 17 residues long. For the CDR3, the DNA is TGCAGTGCTAGGAAACCAAAGGGGAGGAGGGTTAATGAAAAACTGTTTTTT. It yields the protein CSARKPKGRRVNEKLFF.

The chain uses TRBV6-1 and TRBJ1-5; the match to TRBD1 covers 9 bases. The CDR3 length is 16 residues. Germline V gene lookup returns CDR1 MNHNS and CDR2 SASEGT. The trim removed 5 bases at V and 4 bases at J, leaving 9 bases unmatched. CDR3 DNA: TGTGCCAGCAGTCCCGGGACAGGGATCCCAAATCAGCCCCAGCATTTT. This codes for CASSPGTGIPNQPQHF.

CDR3 region: CASSIGRVARNYEQYF. The CDR3 DNA is TGTGCCAGCAGCATAGGTCGGGTAGCGCGAAACTACGAGCAGTACTTC. The rearrangement links TRBV7-2 to TRBJ2-7; possibly TRBD2 for D (5 bases). Germline V gives CDR1 SGHTA, CDR2 FQGNSA. V was pared by 5 bases and J by 3 bases, with 20 bases between. This CDR3 has 16 amino acids.

The sample holds many counts of this clonotype. The genes are TRBV20-1 and TRBJ1-4; D gene unclear. CDR1 and CDR2 from the germline V gene are DFQATT and SNEGSKA (reference sequence). CDR3 length equals 14 residues. V lost 3 bases and J lost 6, with 14 bases in between. Here the CDR3 reads CSASLISGDEKLFF. In DNA form, the CDR3 reads TGCAGTGCTAGCTTAATATCGGGTGATGAAAAACTGTTTTTT.

The chain is built from TRBV19 and TRBJ1-2; 9 bases line up with TRBD1. V was pared by 4 bases and J by 5 bases, with 5 bases of the junction left unmatched. Germline lookup yields CDR1 LNHDA and CDR2 SQIVND (reference sequence). This CDR3 has 14 residues. CDR3: CASSTRTGVYGYTF. CDR3 nucleotides: TGTGCCAGTAGTACCAGGACAGGGGTTTATGGCTACACCTTC.

This clonotype was observed a handful of times. The chain links TRBV5-4 to TRBJ2-2; 9 bases are shared with TRBD1. Germline lookup yields CDR1 SGHNT and CDR2 YYREEE (reference sequence). The length of the CDR3 is 17 residues. Losses at the gene ends were 1 base for V and 6 bases for J; bases not matched to a gene: 10. This chain's CDR3 is CASSLNPQGALSGELFF. In DNA, the CDR3 is TGTGCCAGCAGCTTGAATCCACAGGGGGCCTTATCCGGGGAGCTGTTTTTT.

This clonotype was observed a single time. A much more abundant neighbour one base away suggests this may be a read error. The rearrangement joins TRBV28 to TRBJ2-7; TRBD2 matches at 9 bases. This CDR3 spans 16 amino acids. V lost 2 bases, J lost 7 bases, and 12 bases stayed unmatched. The germline V gene has CDR1 MDHEN and CDR2 SYDVKM. DNA for the CDR3: TGTGCCAGCAGTTTAGCGGGACTAGCAGTCTACAATGAGCAGTACTTC. It is translated as CASSLAGLAVYNEQYF.

This clonotype appeared many times. The CDR3 DNA is TGTGCCAGCAGTTTAACTAGGACTAGCGGGAGATTGGAGACCCAGTACTTC. This sequence encodes CASSLTRTSGRLETQYF. The V call is TRBV27, the J call TRBJ2-5; 13 bases fit TRBD2. V lost 2 bases to trimming and J lost 5 bases; unmatched junction nucleotides: 8. The CDR3 covers 17 residues. CDR1 is MNHEY and CDR2 is SMNVEV in the germline V gene (reference sequence).

This clonotype appeared once. With a much larger clone just one base away, this may be a read error. The chain combines TRBV12-3 or TRBV12-4 with TRBJ2-5; TRBD2 aligns across 9 bases. This CDR3 has 16 residues. CDR3 residues: CAGSFISGSVGETQYF. The CDR3 DNA is TGTGCCGGCAGTTTTATTAGCGGGAGTGTAGGAGAGACCCAGTACTTC.

This clonotype was detected a few times. At one of its ends the junction is not consistent with the germline gene, which may arise from a read error. The chain links TRBV6-9 to TRBJ2-1; a possible D gene is TRBD2 (5 bases). This CDR3 comprises 14 residues. The V gene's germline CDR1 is MNHGY and CDR2 SVAAGI. CDR3 loop: CASSDKRKYNEQFF. The CDR3 DNA reads as TGCGCCAGCAGTGATAAGCGGAAATACAATGAGCAGTTCTTC.

The sample holds many counts of this clonotype. This rearrangement joins TRBV28 to TRBJ1-3; possible D gene TRBD1, 5 bases. V was clipped by 2 bases and J by 0 bases, with 8 bases between them. Germline V gene sequence: CDR1 MDHEN, CDR2 SYDVKM. The CDR3 covers 15 residues. The CDR3 loop reads CASSLDSLSGNTIYF. As DNA, the CDR3 is TGTGCCAGCAGTTTAGACAGCCTCTCTGGAAACACCATATATTTT.

This clonotype was counted many times. J is TRBJ2-5 and V is TRBV7-9; TRBD2 might be the D (5 bases). Per the germline V gene, CDR1 is SEHNR and CDR2 is FQNEAQ (reference sequence). This CDR3 is 14 amino acids long. Trimming took 5 bases from V and 3 from J, leaving 13 bases between them. CDR3 sequence: CASSDLLGEETQYF. In DNA form, the CDR3 reads TGTGCCAGCAGCGACTTGCTCGGGGAAGAGACCCAGTACTTC.